Detailed here is one T cell receptor (beta chain). Antigen unknown. Germline CDR1 reads ENHRY; CDR2 reads SYGVKD. The CDR3 has 12 amino acids. Trimming removed 3 bases from V and 5 bases from J, with 8 bases in between. TCR beta VDJ and CDR3 were profiled, and genomic DNA was the template. From the reads, TCRdb called clonotypes with MiXCR, one entry per CDR3 protein. Among about 160,000 distinct CDR3 sequences, about two thirds were seen once, and the ten largest hold around 45%. The sample originates from a study of CD8+CD57+ T cells in acquired aplastic anemia. Looking at the study overall: An average of 3.2 ug of DNA was obtained from sorted CD4+ and CD8+ cells. Study outcomes and limitations: A significant difference in CD8+ Simpson's diversity between patients and controls was not found. Between patients and controls, 25 to 30 CD8+ CDR3 sequences were found in common.

Those patients picked for sequencing had displayed CD8+CD57+ cell expansion on flow cytometry. None of the patients had been given any therapy when their blood was sampled. The chain uses TRBV10-3 and TRBJ2-7; possibly TRBD1 or TRBD2 for D (5 bases each). This sequence was found in a human donor with aplastic anemia. Sample: sorted CD4+, CD8+, or CD8+CD57+ T cells (not recorded which) from PBMCs. CDR3 sequence (DNA): TGTGCCATCAGTGAAGGGACGGACGAGCAGTACTTC. This codes for CAISEGTDEQYF.